The 19 T cell receptor beta chains presented below share a single source sample, sequenced in a study of blood T cell repertoires in COVID-19. Clones were read by immunoSEQ multiplex PCR, and TCRdb kept only the in-frame ones, dropping some. Here the sample spans 150,000 or so clones, approximately 84% being singletons. The sequenced sample consisted of PBMCs or T cells enriched from blood (not recorded which). These receptors all come from a woman in her thirties or forties with acute COVID-19.

The chain links TRBV9 to TRBJ2-1; 9 positions agree with TRBD2. V trimming: 0 bases; J trimming: 7 bases; junction bases outside the gene matches: 5. The CDR3 is 15 residues long. Germline V gives CDR1 SGDLS, CDR2 YYNGEE. DNA for the CDR3: TGTGCCAGCAGCGTAGTAGCGGGAGTTGGGAATGAGCAGTTCTTC. Protein: CASSVVAGVGNEQFF.

The genes are TRBV6-5 and TRBJ2-7; 8 nucleotides align to TRBD1. From germline, CDR1 is MNHEY and CDR2 SVGAGI. The CDR3 runs 15 residues. Unmatched junction bases numbered 8, after V lost 2 bases and J lost 5 bases. The CDR3: CASSYDPGGKHEQYF. In nucleotides, the CDR3 is TGTGCCAGCAGTTACGATCCAGGGGGCAAGCACGAGCAGTACTTC.

CDR3 sequence (DNA): TGTGCCAGCAGCCCTCAGACTAGCGGGAGAGGCACAGATACGCAGTATTTT. Translated: CASSPQTSGRGTDTQYF. The V call is TRBV3-1 (or the pseudogene TRBV3-2), the J call TRBJ2-3; 12 positions match TRBD2. This CDR3 has 17 residues. After removal of 4 bases from V and 1 base from J, the junction contained 6 bases not matched to a gene. CDR1 and CDR2 (germline): LGHDT, YNNKEL (reference sequence).

The chain recombines TRBV7-9 with TRBJ2-4; weak D call: TRBD2 (5 bases). CDR3 size: 18 residues. Per the germline V gene, CDR1 is SEHNR and CDR2 is FQNEAQ (reference sequence). The V and J ends lost 0 bases and 0 bases respectively, with 15 bases between them. CDR3 loop: CASSLAVIRRKAKNIQYF. In nucleotides, the CDR3 is TGTGCCAGCAGCTTAGCGGTAATCAGGAGGAAAGCCAAAAACATTCAGTACTTC.

The V call is TRBV20-1, the J call TRBJ2-1, with TRBD1 matching 8 bases. The CDR3 runs 11 residues. V gave up 6 bases and J gave up 9 bases; unmatched junction bases: 4. Germline CDR1 DFQATT, CDR2 SNEGSKA (reference sequence). The CDR3 region has the DNA TGCAGTGCCCACAGGGGGGCTGAGCAGTTCTTC. It is translated as CSAHRGAEQFF.

The rearrangement joins TRBV12-3 or TRBV12-4 to TRBJ1-1, with TRBD1 identical over 8 bases. Trimming cost V 3 bases and J 10 bases; bases outside gene matches: 7. The CDR3 spans 13 residues. The CDR3 sequence: CASSFQGAERAFF. Written as DNA, the CDR3 is TGTGCCAGCAGTTTCCAGGGGGCGGAAAGAGCTTTCTTT.

This clone has a single count. The chain combines TRBV3-1 (or the pseudogene TRBV3-2) with TRBJ1-2; 7 bases are shared with TRBD1. The V segment lost 4 bases and the J segment 8 bases; nucleotides outside the gene matches: 13. Germline V gene data show CDR1 as LGHDT and CDR2 as YNNKEL (reference sequence). This CDR3 contains 15 residues. DNA for the CDR3: TGTGCCAGCAGCCCTCCCGGGACAGAAGTTGTCGGCTACACCTTC. Translating gives CASSPPGTEVVGYTF.

The chain combines TRBV4-1 with TRBJ1-1; TRBD1 aligns across 7 bases. Germline V gene lookup returns CDR1 MGHRA and CDR2 YSYEKL. Trimming took 4 bases from V and 3 from J; bases not matched to a gene: 8. The CDR3 totals 15 residues. CDR3 sequence reads: CASSPIPGGYTEAFF. The CDR3 nucleotides read TGCGCCAGCAGCCCCATCCCAGGGGGGTACACTGAAGCTTTCTTT.

This clone is a singleton in its sample. The chain recombines TRBV24-1 with TRBJ2-5, with 11 bases lining up with TRBD2. The J segment lost 3 bases and the V segment lost 6 bases, leaving 8 bases of the junction unmatched. The CDR3 consists of 16 residues. Germline CDR1 reads KGHDR; CDR2 reads SFDVKD. For the CDR3, the DNA is TGTGCCACCAGTACCTTCACTAGCGGGAGCAAAGAGACCCAGTACTTC. Its translation: CATSTFTSGSKETQYF.

The V gene is TRBV18, the J gene TRBJ1-3, with TRBD1 matching 8 bases. After removal of 1 base from V and 1 base from J, the junction contained 9 bases not matched to a gene. Germline loops: CDR1 KGHSH, CDR2 LQKENI. The CDR3 spans 18 residues. CDR3 nucleotides: TGTGCCAGCTCACCACTCAGGGGGCCATTTCGTTCTGGAAACACCATATATTTT. This encodes CASSPLRGPFRSGNTIYF. The complete variable domain, with remaining parts taken from reference TRBV18 and TRBJ1-3, reads NAGVMQNPRHLVRRRGQEARLRCSPMKGHSHVYWYRQLPEEGLKFMVYLQKENIIDESGMPKERFSAEFPKEGPSILRIQQVVRGDSAAYFCASSPLRGPFRSGNTIYFGEGSWLTVV.

The chain employs TRBV27 and TRBJ1-5, with TRBD1 matching 8 bases. V dropped 9 bases and J dropped 4; count of bases not matched to a gene: 11. Germline V lookup: CDR1 MNHEY, CDR2 SMNVEV (reference sequence). The CDR3 covers 15 residues. CDR3 nucleotides: TGTGCCAGTCCGACAGGGGCGATCTTAAATCAGCCCCAGCATTTT. Translating gives CASPTGAILNQPQHF.

The chain joins TRBV10-2 to TRBJ1-2; D remains ambiguous. Germline lookup yields CDR1 WSHSY and CDR2 SAAADI. The CDR3 extends over 15 amino acids. Trimming stripped 1 base from V and 0 bases from J, with 9 bases between. CDR3 in amino acids: CASSEWSTSNYGYTF. CDR3 nucleotide sequence: TGCGCCAGCAGTGAGTGGAGTACCTCTAACTATGGCTACACCTTC.

The chain combines TRBV7-3 with TRBJ2-3; D possibly corresponds to TRBD1 (6 bases). V lost 4 bases, J lost 3 bases, and 8 bases lay in between. CDR3 length: 13 amino acids. CDR1 SGHTA and CDR2 FQGTGA come from the germline V gene. CDR3 protein: CASSYRGTDTQYF. For the CDR3, the DNA is TGTGCCAGCAGCTATAGGGGGACAGATACGCAGTATTTT.

The CDR3 DNA reads as TGTGCCAGCTCACCTCGACTAGCGGGAAATGGTGGAGGAGAGACCCAGTACTTC. Protein sequence: CASSPRLAGNGGGETQYF. The V and J genes are TRBV18 and TRBJ2-5; 11 bases are shared with TRBD2. Germline-derived CDR1 and CDR2 are KGHSH and LQKENI. J was trimmed by 4 bases and V by 3 bases; bases with no gene match: 13. This CDR3 has 18 residues.

This chain uses TRBV13 with TRBJ2-5; 7 bases are a match to TRBD2. Losses at the gene ends were 1 base for V and 4 bases for J; bases not matched to a gene: 6. CDR1 and CDR2 (germline): PRHDT, FYEKMQ (reference sequence). There are 15 residues in the CDR3. The CDR3 protein is CASSLASREGETQYF. DNA of the CDR3: TGTGCCAGCAGCTTAGCTAGCAGGGAGGGAGAGACCCAGTACTTC.

A word on this clone: The sample has other DNA sequences that encode this CDR3 too. The V and J genes are TRBV19 and TRBJ1-2, with D hard to call. This CDR3 is built from 13 residues. CDR1 LNHDA and CDR2 SQIVND come from the germline V gene (reference sequence). With 6 bases removed from V and 4 bases from J, the gap between germline ends came to 12 bases. CDR3 bases: TGTGCCAGTAGCTCCGGTAGGAGCTATGGCTACACCTTC. It translates to CASSSGRSYGYTF.

The chain couples TRBV3-1 (or the pseudogene TRBV3-2) to TRBJ2-1; TRBD2 is a possible D gene (6 bases). Germline-derived CDR1 and CDR2 are LGHDT and YNNKEL (reference sequence). V lost 1 base and J lost 6, with 13 bases in between. The CDR3 is 15 amino acids. CDR3 in DNA: TGTGCCAGCAGCCAAGGGACTATCGTCTCCAATGAGCAGTTCTTC. As protein: CASSQGTIVSNEQFF.

The rearrangement uses TRBV2 and TRBJ2-2; no clear D gene. Germline V gene sequence: CDR1 SNHLY, CDR2 FYNNEI. The CDR3 contains 13 residues. The V end lost 4 bases, the J end lost 6 bases, and 9 bases lay between the germline ends. The CDR3 spells CASSGGVSGELFF. In DNA, the CDR3 is TGTGCCAGCAGTGGCGGAGTATCCGGGGAGCTGTTTTTT.

This clone was observed a handful of times. The gene calls are TRBV24-1 and TRBJ1-2; 9 bases map to TRBD1. The CDR3 is 18 amino acids. Germline values: CDR1 KGHDR, CDR2 SFDVKD. Unmatched junction bases numbered 16, after V lost 5 bases and J lost 4 bases. The CDR3 nucleotides read TGTGCCACCAGTGCTATGGACTCCTCTGGACAGGGGAGCTATGGCTACACCTTC. Translating it yields CATSAMDSSGQGSYGYTF.